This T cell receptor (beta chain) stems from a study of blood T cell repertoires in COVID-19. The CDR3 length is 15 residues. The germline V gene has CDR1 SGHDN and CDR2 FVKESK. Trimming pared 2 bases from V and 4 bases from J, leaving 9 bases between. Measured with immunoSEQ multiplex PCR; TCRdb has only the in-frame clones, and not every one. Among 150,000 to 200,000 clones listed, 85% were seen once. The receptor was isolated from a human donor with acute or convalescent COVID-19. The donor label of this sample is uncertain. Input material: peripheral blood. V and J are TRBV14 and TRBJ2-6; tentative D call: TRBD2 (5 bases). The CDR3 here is CASSQPGRGANVLTF. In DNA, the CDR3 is TGTGCCAGCAGCCAACCGGGGAGAGGGGCCAACGTCCTGACTTTC.